This passage covers 26 T cell receptor beta chains from one sample sequenced in a study of tumor and adjacent non-tumor tissue in lung cancer (dated by TCRdb to the late 2010s). The library relied on multiplex PCR. This sample was sequenced with an Illumina HiSeq 2500. TCRbeta libraries were built by three rounds of nested PCR using primers (Table S4), following protocols modified from ARM-PCR. TCRdb passed the public sequencing reads through fastp at Q25 and MiXCR, retaining productive beta sequences. Each record represents a unique CDR3 protein, reported with the most common genes and DNA among its rows. The sample yields approximately 79,000 distinct CDR3 sequences; roughly 72% were counted once. Clones ranked in the top ten supply approximately 9% of the sample. RNA was isolated from bulk unsorted tissue, and RNA quality was assessed with a NanoDrop ND-1000 and an Agilent 2100. Source material: lung tumor tissue. The receptor source for this set is a woman aged 40 to 49 with non-small cell lung cancer.

About this clonotype itself: A junction end diverges from the germline sequence, so it may reflect a read error. V gene TRBV6-1 combines with J gene TRBJ2-5; D might be TRBD2 (6 bases). This CDR3 region has 18 residues. Germline CDR1 and CDR2: MNHNS and SASEGT. Here the CDR3 DNA reads TGTGCGAGCAGTCGGGGACTTATCGGCATGGGGGTCCAAGAGACCCAGAACTTC. Protein: CASSRGLIGMGVQETQNF.

This clonotype has just a few counts. This may arise from a read error, as a much more abundant clone is one base away. J is TRBJ2-3 and V is TRBV14; a weak D match, TRBD1 (6 bases). The germline CDR1 and CDR2 sequences are SGHDN and FVKESK. This CDR3 contains 14 residues. CDR3 sequence: CASSPLQGTDAQYF. The CDR3 nucleotides are TGTGCCAGCAGCCCATTACAGGGCACAGATGCGCAGTATTTT.

This clonotype occurred once. Relative to the germline gene, one junction end is altered; a read error may explain this. The V call is TRBV29-1, the J call TRBJ1-6; 10 bases align to TRBD1. Germline CDR1 is SQVTM and CDR2 is ANQGSEA. The CDR3 contains 13 residues. CDR3 protein: CSVGQGVDSPLHF. In DNA, the CDR3 is TGCAGCGTAGGACAGGGGGTTGATTCACCACTCCACTTT. Drawing the rest from reference TRBV29-1 and TRBJ1-6, the complete variable domain is SAVISQKPSRDICQRGTSLTIQCQVDSQVTMMFWYRQQPGQSLTLIATANQGSEATYESGFVIDKFPISRPNLTFSTLTVSNMSPEDSSIYLCSVGQGVDSPLHFGNGTRLTVT.

This clonotype was counted many times. This chain links TRBV6-1 with TRBJ1-1, with D perhaps matching TRBD1 (5 bases). V lost 2 bases and J 7 bases, leaving 11 bases between the germline ends. Germline V gene data show CDR1 as MNHNS and CDR2 as SASEGT. This CDR3 is built from 13 residues. In nucleotides, the CDR3 is TGTGCCAGCAGTGAATCAATGACAGATGAAGCTTTCTTT. It encodes CASSESMTDEAFF.

To note about this clonotype: One junction end disagrees with the germline gene, perhaps due to a read error. The CDR3 nucleotides read TGTACCAACAGTTTACTGGGGCCAAACAATGAGCAGTTATTC. It specifies CTNSLLGPNNEQLF. The rearrangement links TRBV12-3 or TRBV12-4 to TRBJ2-1, with D possibly being TRBD1 (5 bases). The CDR3 has 14 residues.

To note about this clonotype: A read error is likely, as this CDR3 ends without the conserved phenylalanine or tryptophan. The chain recombines TRBV6-5 with TRBJ1-5; no firm D call. Germline CDR1 is MNHEY and CDR2 is SVGAGI. V lost 4 bases to trimming and J lost 5 bases, with 9 bases between them. The CDR3 contains 13 residues. The CDR3 sequence is CASSSPPDQPQHI. The CDR3 coding sequence is TGTGCCAGCAGTTCTCCCCCAGATCAGCCCCAGCATATT.

Note on this clonotype: The conserved phenylalanine or tryptophan normally closing the CDR3 is absent here, so this likely arose from a read error. Written as DNA, the CDR3 is TGTGCCAGCAGACTATCTCCGAACACCGGGGAGCTGTTTATT. It translates to CASRLSPNTGELFI. The chain recombines TRBV6-5 with TRBJ2-2; D is unresolved. The ends were cut back, 6 bases at V and 0 bases at J, with 8 bases in the middle. The germline V gene has CDR1 MNHEY and CDR2 SVGAGI. This CDR3 is built from 14 residues.

Notes on this clonotype: An end of the junction does not agree with germline; a read error may underlie this. V and J are TRBV29-1 and TRBJ2-1; 9 bases map to TRBD2. CDR1 is SQVTM and CDR2 is ANQGSEA in the germline V gene. This CDR3 comprises 14 residues. CDR3 amino acids: CCVTSGFSYNEQFF. CDR3 DNA: TGCTGCGTGACTAGCGGTTTTTCTTATAATGAACAGTTCTTC.

A note on this clonotype: A read error may account for a junction end that differs from germline. The CDR3 nucleotides are TGCGCCAGCGACCCGGAACAGGGACCCTACAATGAGCAGTTCTTC. Residues: CASDPEQGPYNEQFF. The chain couples TRBV4-2 to TRBJ2-1, with a weak D call TRBD1 (6 bases). Looked up from germline, CDR1 is LGHNA and CDR2 is YNFKEQ. The CDR3 extends over 15 amino acids.

About this clonotype: Compared with germline, one end of the junction differs, possibly owing to a read error. The V gene is TRBV19, the J gene TRBJ1-5; a weak D match, TRBD1 (6 bases). The CDR3 runs 15 residues. The germline gives CDR1 LNHDA, CDR2 SQIVND (reference sequence). The CDR3 region has the DNA TGTGCCAGTAGTATGGGCAGGGGACGCAATCAGCCTCAGCATTTT. Translation: CASSMGRGRNQPQHF.

Note on this clonotype: An end of the junction differs from the germline gene, which may be a read error. The J gene is TRBJ1-5, the V gene TRBV20-1; 7 nucleotides line up with TRBD1. The V gene's germline CDR1 is DFQATT and CDR2 SNEGSKA (reference sequence). CDR3 length: 15 amino acids. The CDR3 loop reads CSAITGEALNQPQHF. The CDR3 DNA sequence: TGCAGTGCTATCACAGGGGAGGCTCTAAACCAGCCCCAACATTTT.

On this clonotype itself: No conserved phenylalanine or tryptophan is present at the end of the CDR3, so a read error is the likely explanation. Because the CDR3's place on the DNA is in doubt, the DNA is left out and the CDR3 is given as listed by TCRdb. This sequence joins TRBV12-3 or TRBV12-4 and TRBJ1-2. With termini counted, the CDR3 has 15 amino acids. CDR3 region: CASSLRAVGRYGHTL.

This clonotype was counted a few times. One end of the junction fails to match germline, which may point to a read error. V gene TRBV11-2 combines with J gene TRBJ2-7; D not certain. The length of the CDR3 is 15 residues. CDR1 SGHAT and CDR2 FQNNGV come from the germline V gene. This CDR3 reads CASSLDPQRSYKQYF. Written as DNA, the CDR3 is TGTGCTAGCAGTTTAGATCCCCAGAGGTCCTACAAGCAGTACTTC.

About this clonotype: Possible read error: a much larger clone is one base away. The chain couples TRBV5-1 to TRBJ1-1; D is uncertain. The CDR3 length is 13 residues. Germline CDR1 is SGHRS and CDR2 is YFSETQ. Trimming left V 0 bases short and J 5 bases short, with 8 bases between. CDR3 protein: CASSLEGPTEAFF. Written as DNA, the CDR3 is TGCGCCAGCAGCTTGGAGGGCCCTACTGAAGCTTTCTTT.

The table lists this clonotype with a count of one. A read error may be the cause here, since a much bigger clone is one base away. V and J are TRBV7-8 and TRBJ1-1; D not certain. Germline assignment: CDR1 SGHVS and CDR2 FQNEAQ. The CDR3 extends over 13 amino acids. V lost 6 bases and J 4 bases, leaving 12 bases between the germline ends. The CDR3 DNA reads TGTGCCAGCAGACAAACAGAGGGCACTGAAGCTTTCTTT. This codes for CASRQTEGTEAFF.

The chain has TRBV28 and TRBJ2-7; the D call may be TRBD1 or TRBD2 (5 bases each). V lost 6 bases, J lost 7 bases, and 16 bases lay in between. The CDR3 runs to 13 residues. Germline lookup yields CDR1 MDHEN and CDR2 SYDVKM. DNA for the CDR3: TGTGCCAGCAGCCAAAACGGGGCCCTGGAGCAGTACTTC. Translating it yields CASSQNGALEQYF.

A note on this clonotype: The junction differs from germline at one of its ends, possibly a read error. This chain links TRBV4-2 with TRBJ2-1, with 13 bases aligning to TRBD2. The CDR3 length is 21 residues. Per germline, CDR1 LGHNA and CDR2 YNFKEQ. CDR3 nucleotides: TGTGCAAGCAGCCAATATAATGGACTAGCGGGAGACAGTGACACCTACAATGAGCAGTTCTTC. It is translated as CASSQYNGLAGDSDTYNEQFF.

Ten or more counts support this clonotype. J is TRBJ1-1 and V is TRBV7-2; D unresolved. CDR3 length: 13 amino acids. The V end lost 1 base, the J end lost 4 bases, and 7 bases lay between the germline ends. Germline V gene lookup returns CDR1 SGHTA and CDR2 FQGNSA. CDR3 region: CASSLGETTEAFF. In nucleotides, the CDR3 is TGTGCCAGCAGCTTAGGGGAGACCACTGAAGCTTTCTTT.

As concerns this clonotype: One end of the junction does not line up with germline, which may come from a read error. The J gene is TRBJ2-3, the V gene TRBV11-1; possibly TRBD1 for D (6 bases). The CDR3 is made up of 14 amino acids. The germline gives CDR1 SGHAT, CDR2 FQDESV (reference sequence). CDR3 DNA sequence: TGTACCAGCAGCTCCACAGGGACCAGAGATACGCAGTATTTT. Its translation is CTSSSTGTRDTQYF.

A word on this clonotype: A read error is likely, as this CDR3 ends without the conserved phenylalanine or tryptophan. The DNA is omitted, as the CDR3 cannot be located on it reliably, and the CDR3 follows TCRdb's listing. The V and J genes are TRBV11-2 and TRBJ2-3; the table's D call, TRBD1, was not checked against the DNA. CDR1 is SGHAT and CDR2 is FQNNGV in the germline V gene. The CDR3 length is 14 residues, termini included. The chain's CDR3 is CASSRTGMDSTLYY.

Worth noting for this clonotype: The CDR3 does not end in the conserved phenylalanine or tryptophan, so this is likely a read error. No DNA is shown, since the ends of the CDR3 on it are uncertain; the CDR3 is the one TCRdb lists. The chain has TRBV14 and TRBJ1-2. CDR1 is SGHDN, CDR2 FVKESK, per germline. The CDR3 has 16 amino acids, counting both end residues. CDR3 sequence: CASSQVQFALNYGYII.

This sequence joins TRBV29-1 and TRBJ2-5, with D tentatively TRBD1 (6 bases). The CDR3 covers 13 residues. V lost 3 bases to trimming and J lost 12 bases, with 20 bases between them. CDR1 is SQVTM, CDR2 ANQGSEA, per germline. CDR3 coding DNA: TGCAGCGTTGAGCGCTGGGGACAAGAAGCCAAGTACTTC. Its protein is CSVERWGQEAKYF.

This clonotype was found many times. CDR3 region: CASSNHREAREAFF. The DNA for the CDR3 is TGTGCCAGCAGCAATCACAGGGAGGCAAGGGAAGCTTTCTTT. The chain links TRBV5-5 to TRBJ1-1, with D possibly being TRBD1 (6 bases). V lost 4 bases, J lost 8 bases, and 18 bases lay in between. The CDR3 runs to 14 residues. The germline CDR1 and CDR2 sequences are SGHKS and YYEKEE (reference sequence).

The table lists this clonotype with a few counts. The chain has TRBV20-1 and TRBJ2-1, with D possibly being TRBD1 or TRBD2 (5 bases each). This CDR3 is 15 amino acids long. Trimming shortened V by 3 bases and J by 0 bases, and 12 bases separated the two germline ends. CDR1 and CDR2 (germline): DFQATT, SNEGSKA (reference sequence). The CDR3: CSASGAGLSYNEQFF. The CDR3 DNA reads TGCAGTGCTAGTGGGGCGGGCCTCTCCTACAATGAGCAGTTCTTC.

As for this clonotype: Sequence at one end of the junction differs from germline and may be a read error. The chain joins TRBV4-1 to TRBJ2-3; weak D call: TRBD2 (5 bases). Germline V gene sequence: CDR1 MGHRA, CDR2 YSYEKL. The CDR3 has 15 amino acids. CDR3 sequence (DNA): TGCGACAGCAGGAAAGCGGACTCTAGCACAGATACGCAGTATTTT. Protein sequence: CDSRKADSSTDTQYF.

Comments on this clonotype: The germline gene is not matched at one end of the junction; a read error may be the cause. This rearrangement joins TRBV6-1 to TRBJ2-3; 8 nucleotides align to TRBD1. The CDR3 is 16 amino acids. Germline V lookup: CDR1 MNHNS, CDR2 SASEGT. The CDR3 DNA is TGTGCCAGCGGTGAACGTCGGACAGGGCACACAGATACGCAGTATTTT. Translating it yields CASGERRTGHTDTQYF.